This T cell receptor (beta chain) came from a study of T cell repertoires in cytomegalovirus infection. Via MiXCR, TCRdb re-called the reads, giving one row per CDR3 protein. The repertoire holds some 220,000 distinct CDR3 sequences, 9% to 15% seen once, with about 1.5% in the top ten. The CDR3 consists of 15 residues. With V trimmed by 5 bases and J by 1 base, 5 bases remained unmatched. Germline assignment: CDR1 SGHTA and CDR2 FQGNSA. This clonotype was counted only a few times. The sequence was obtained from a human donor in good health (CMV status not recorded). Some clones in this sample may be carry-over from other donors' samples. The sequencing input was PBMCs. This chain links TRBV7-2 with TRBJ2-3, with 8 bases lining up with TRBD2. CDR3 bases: TGTGCCAGCAGCGTTAGCGGGGTCCGCACAGATACGCAGTATTTT. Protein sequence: CASSVSGVRTDTQYF.